Below are 32 T cell receptor beta chains sequenced from a single sample in a study of blood T cell repertoires in COVID-19. Here immunoSEQ multiplex PCR was the method, and the copy in TCRdb shows in-frame clones only, minus some. The sample comprises some 150,000 clones, about nine tenths of which are singletons, and approximately 2.4% rests with the top ten. Input material: peripheral blood. The receptors stem from a human donor in a cohort sampled during active COVID-19.

This chain uses TRBV3-1 (or the pseudogene TRBV3-2) with TRBJ2-1; 11 bases line up with TRBD2. The J segment lost 5 bases and the V segment lost 0 bases, leaving 6 bases of the junction unmatched. Germline lookup yields CDR1 LGHDT and CDR2 YNNKEL (reference sequence). This CDR3 spans 17 amino acids. The CDR3 sequence: CASSQDLGTSGNNEQFF. CDR3 nucleotide sequence: TGTGCCAGCAGCCAAGATCTGGGGACTAGCGGCAACAATGAGCAGTTCTTC.

In this sample, this clone turned up once. The CDR3 sequence: CASSPGTGITDTQYF. DNA for the CDR3: TGTGCCAGCAGCCCCGGGACAGGGATCACAGATACGCAGTATTTT. The J gene is TRBJ2-3, the V gene TRBV5-6; 9 bases line up with TRBD1. This CDR3 spans 15 amino acids. CDR1 is SGHDT, CDR2 YYEEEE, per germline. V was clipped by 4 bases and J by 2 bases; unmatched bases: 5.

In nucleotides, the CDR3 is TGCGCCAGCAGCTCCGGGGACTATTCGGGGACCCAGTACTTC. Its protein is CASSSGDYSGTQYF. The genes are TRBV5-1 and TRBJ2-5; 7 bases map to TRBD2. Germline CDR1 and CDR2: SGHRS and YFSETQ. After removal of 3 bases from V and 7 bases from J, the junction contained 9 bases not matched to a gene. The CDR3 spans 14 residues.

The chain uses TRBV5-5 and TRBJ2-7; 11 bases match TRBD1. J was trimmed by 4 bases and V by 1 base; bases with no gene match: 7. The CDR3 runs to 16 residues. Germline V CDR1 and CDR2: SGHKS, YYEKEE (reference sequence). The CDR3 nucleotides are TGTGCCAGCAGCTTGTCGCGGGACAGGGGGAGTTACGAGCAGTACTTC. This encodes CASSLSRDRGSYEQYF.

J is TRBJ1-6 and V is TRBV5-5; no definite D call. The CDR3 covers 16 residues. Deletions cut 0 bases from V and 9 bases from J, with 16 bases between. CDR1 and CDR2 from the germline V gene are SGHKS and YYEKEE (reference sequence). CDR3 DNA sequence: TGTGCCAGCAGCTTGGGGCCGAGGGTCCAAATTTCACCCCTCCACTTT. Protein product: CASSLGPRVQISPLHF.

This chain connects TRBV15 to TRBJ2-4; possible D gene TRBD1, 5 bases. The CDR3 contains 16 residues. The germline V gene encodes CDR1 LNHNV and CDR2 YYDKDF (reference sequence). Deletions cut 1 base from V and 0 bases from J, with 10 bases between. CDR3 coding DNA: TGTGCCACCAGCAGAGGGGGCGCACTAGCCAAAAACATTCAGTACTTC. Protein product: CATSRGGALAKNIQYF.

The chain couples TRBV7-6 to TRBJ2-3; 7 nucleotides align to TRBD2. The CDR3 consists of 14 residues. Germline V gives CDR1 SGHVS, CDR2 FNYEAQ. V gave up 5 bases and J gave up 1 base; unmatched junction bases: 3. CDR3 residues: CASSGSGGTDTQYF. CDR3 sequence (DNA): TGTGCCAGCAGCGGAAGCGGGGGCACAGATACGCAGTATTTT.

The chain combines TRBV19 with TRBJ1-1, with 9 bases that match TRBD1. Trimming at V came to 7 bases and at J to 7 bases, leaving 10 bases not matched to a gene. The germline V gene encodes CDR1 LNHDA and CDR2 SQIVND (reference sequence). The CDR3 is 14 residues long. CDR3 DNA sequence: TGTGCCAGTATCGAGGACAGGGGCCAGCATGAAGCTTTCTTT. Its protein product is CASIEDRGQHEAFF.

The chain joins TRBV6-4 to TRBJ2-7; 14 nucleotides match TRBD2. The germline gives CDR1 MRHNA, CDR2 SNTAGT. This CDR3 is 19 amino acids long. The trim removed 3 bases at V and 1 base at J, leaving 11 bases unmatched. In DNA form, the CDR3 reads TGTGCCAGCAGTGATTCTGGCGGGACTAGCGGGAGTCGTTCCTACGAGCAGTACTTC. Amino acid sequence: CASSDSGGTSGSRSYEQYF.

This chain connects TRBV6-2 or TRBV6-3 to TRBJ1-1; possibly TRBD1 for D (5 bases). This CDR3 is built from 15 residues. In germline, CDR1 is MNHEY, CDR2 SVGEGT. V was clipped by 5 bases and J by 1 base, with 14 bases between them. CDR3 DNA sequence: TGTGCCAGCAGTAGGGGAGGTGGGGGGAACACTGAAGCTTTCTTT. It specifies CASSRGGGGNTEAFF.

The chain employs TRBV7-2 and TRBJ2-1; D uncertain. From germline, CDR1 is SGHTA and CDR2 FQGNSA. This CDR3 contains 14 residues. Trimming took off 5 bases at V and 1 base at J, with 9 bases between the two ends. In DNA, the CDR3 is TGTGCCAGCAGCCCCGACACATCCTACAATGAGCAGTTCTTC. Translation: CASSPDTSYNEQFF.

This clone appeared once. The V gene is TRBV7-9, the J gene TRBJ2-1, with a possible D match to TRBD2 (5 bases). The germline CDR1 and CDR2 sequences are SEHNR and FQNEAQ (reference sequence). The CDR3 sequence is 14 residues long. The ends were cut back, 1 base at V and 6 bases at J, with 10 bases in the middle. In DNA form, the CDR3 reads TGTGCCAGCAGCTTAGAACTAGACCTCAATGAGCAGTTCTTC. Its translation: CASSLELDLNEQFF.

DNA of the CDR3: TGTGCCAGCAGCAAACAGGGGGATGAGCAGTTCTTC. Translating gives CASSKQGDEQFF. The V call is TRBV11-2, the J call TRBJ2-1; 8 nucleotides align to TRBD1. Germline CDR1 SGHAT, CDR2 FQNNGV. The CDR3 spans 12 residues. With 5 bases clipped from V and 8 bases from J, the junction kept 2 bases outside the gene matches. Combining the CDR3 with reference TRBV11-2 and TRBJ2-1 gives the whole variable domain EAGVAQSPRYKIIEKRQSVAFWCNPISGHATLYWYQQILGQGPKLLIQFQNNGVVDDSQLPKDRFSAERLKGVDSTLKIQPAKLEDSAVYLCASSKQGDEQFFGPGTRLTVL.

This chain uses TRBV19 with TRBJ2-1; no reliable D call. Looked up from germline, CDR1 is LNHDA and CDR2 is SQIVND (reference sequence). This CDR3 comprises 11 residues. V lost 5 bases and J 4 bases, leaving 3 bases between the germline ends. The CDR3: CASSLYNEQFF. CDR3 sequence (DNA): TGTGCCAGTAGTCTTTACAATGAGCAGTTCTTC.

The V call is TRBV5-6, the J call TRBJ2-7, with 7 nucleotides matching TRBD2. Germline values: CDR1 SGHDT, CDR2 YYEEEE. There are 13 residues in the CDR3. V was clipped by 4 bases and J by 2 bases; unmatched bases: 3. As DNA, the CDR3 is TGTGCCAGCAGCCGTGGGGGGGCCTACGAGCAGTACTTC. Protein sequence: CASSRGGAYEQYF.

The chain links TRBV19 to TRBJ1-1; TRBD1 matches at 7 bases. Trimming took 7 bases from V and 1 from J; bases not matched to a gene: 6. The length of the CDR3 is 14 residues. CDR1 LNHDA and CDR2 SQIVND come from the germline V gene (reference sequence). The CDR3 sequence is CASIRRQGNTEAFF. CDR3 coding DNA: TGTGCCAGTATTCGTCGACAGGGGAACACTGAAGCTTTCTTT. The variable domain in full, with the rest retrieved from reference TRBV19 and TRBJ1-1, is DGGITQSPKYLFRKEGQNVTLSCEQNLNHDAMYWYRQDPGQGLRLIYYSQIVNDFQKGDIAEGYSVSREKKESFPLTVTSAQKNPTAFYLCASIRRQGNTEAFFGQGTRLTVV.

The chain combines TRBV10-3 with TRBJ2-3, with 11 nucleotides matching TRBD2. The CDR3 is made up of 17 amino acids. V lost 4 bases to trimming and J lost 1 base; unmatched junction nucleotides: 7. Germline assignment: CDR1 ENHRY and CDR2 SYGVKD. CDR3: CAISVLAGGPGTDTQYF. As DNA, the CDR3 is TGTGCCATCAGTGTTTTAGCGGGAGGGCCTGGCACAGATACGCAGTATTTT.

The chain employs TRBV30 and TRBJ1-1; D unclear. V was clipped by 0 bases and J by 4 bases, with 12 bases between them. This CDR3 contains 14 residues. Germline V gene lookup returns CDR1 GTSNPN and CDR2 SVGIG (reference sequence). The CDR3 bases are TGTGCCTGGAGTGTACCTGGGAGGACCACTGAAGCTTTCTTT. Protein sequence: CAWSVPGRTTEAFF.

The chain carries TRBV6-6 and TRBJ1-1, with D possibly matching TRBD1 (5 bases). V lost 7 bases, J lost 0 bases, and 12 bases lay in between. From germline, CDR1 is MNHNY and CDR2 SVGAGI (reference sequence). The CDR3 loop spans 14 amino acids. The CDR3 nucleotides are TGTGCCAGCACCCCGACAGTCATGAACACTGAAGCTTTCTTT. The encoded protein is CASTPTVMNTEAFF.

CDR3 loop: CASSNELAGGSDTQYF. The CDR3 DNA reads as TGTGCCAGTAGTAACGAACTAGCGGGGGGATCAGATACGCAGTATTTT. The V call is TRBV19, the J call TRBJ2-3; TRBD2 aligns across 12 bases. This CDR3 is 16 amino acids long. The V segment lost 4 bases and the J segment 4 bases; nucleotides outside the gene matches: 6. CDR1 is LNHDA and CDR2 is SQIVND in the germline V gene (reference sequence). The complete variable domain, with remaining parts taken from reference TRBV19 and TRBJ2-3, reads DGGITQSPKYLFRKEGQNVTLSCEQNLNHDAMYWYRQDPGQGLRLIYYSQIVNDFQKGDIAEGYSVSREKKESFPLTVTSAQKNPTAFYLCASSNELAGGSDTQYFGPGTRLTVL.

The CDR3 here is CASSPHPGFVTGELFF. The CDR3 DNA sequence: TGTGCCAGCTCACCGCATCCGGGGTTTGTGACCGGGGAGCTGTTTTTT. The chain combines TRBV2 with TRBJ2-2; a weak D match, TRBD2 (5 bases). CDR3 size: 16 residues. V lost 8 bases, J lost 5 bases, and 21 bases lay in between. CDR1 and CDR2 from the germline V gene are SNHLY and FYNNEI. The variable domain in full, completed from reference TRBV2 and TRBJ2-2, reads EPEVTQTPSHQVTQMGQEVILRCVPISNHLYFYWYRQILGQKVEFLVSFYNNEISEKSEIFDDQFSVERPDGSNFTLKIRSTKLEDSAMYFCASSPHPGFVTGELFFGEGSRLTVL.

CDR3 DNA sequence: TGTGCCAGCACGCGACAGGGAGGAAACGAGCAGTACTTC. This encodes CASTRQGGNEQYF. This sequence joins TRBV2 and TRBJ2-7; perhaps TRBD1 as D (7 bases). The V end was cut by 7 bases, the J end by 5 bases, with 15 bases between. The V gene's germline CDR1 is SNHLY and CDR2 FYNNEI. The CDR3 totals 13 residues.

The chain uses TRBV7-2 and TRBJ2-2, with D possibly matching TRBD1 (6 bases). Germline values: CDR1 SGHTA, CDR2 FQGNSA. Trimming shortened V by 6 bases and J by 1 base, and 12 bases separated the two germline ends. This CDR3 region has 15 residues. CDR3 in amino acids: CASRPRGLNTGELFF. CDR3 DNA: TGTGCCAGCAGGCCCAGGGGCTTGAACACCGGGGAGCTGTTTTTT. Drawing the rest from reference TRBV7-2 and TRBJ2-2, the complete variable domain is GAGVSQSPSNKVTEKGKDVELRCDPISGHTALYWYRQSLGQGLEFLIYFQGNSAPDKSGLPSDRFSAERTGGSVSTLTIQRTQQEDSAVYLCASRPRGLNTGELFFGEGSRLTVL.

The genes are TRBV7-2 and TRBJ1-2; D unclear. The CDR3 is 14 amino acids. Germline V gene lookup returns CDR1 SGHTA and CDR2 FQGNSA. Trimming removed 2 bases at V and 5 bases at J, with 12 bases between. The CDR3 DNA is TGTGCCAGCAGCTTATGGAGGGCCGAGTATGGCTACACCTTC. Translating it yields CASSLWRAEYGYTF.

The chain is built from TRBV18 and TRBJ1-2; D possibly corresponds to TRBD1 (6 bases). The CDR3 sequence is 17 residues long. The V gene lost 1 base and the J gene lost 0 bases, with 15 bases spanning the gap. In germline, CDR1 is KGHSH, CDR2 LQKENI. The CDR3 DNA reads TGTGCCAGCTCACCACTGGGGGACACCCGTTCTAACTATGGCTACACCTTC. Amino acid sequence: CASSPLGDTRSNYGYTF.

The chain links TRBV18 to TRBJ2-5; 8 nucleotides line up with TRBD1. V shed 3 bases and J 6 bases; nucleotides not matched to a gene: 9. CDR1 and CDR2 (germline): KGHSH, LQKENI. The CDR3 totals 15 residues. The CDR3 DNA is TGTGCCAGCTCACCTGACAGGGGTGAGGGTAAGACCCAGTACTTC. This encodes CASSPDRGEGKTQYF.

CDR3 bases: TGTGCCAGCAGCTTAGTGGACAGGTCGTTTGAAGCTTTCTTT. Protein product: CASSLVDRSFEAFF. V is TRBV13 and J is TRBJ1-1; 7 bases are shared with TRBD1. This CDR3 spans 14 amino acids. CDR1 is PRHDT, CDR2 FYEKMQ, per germline (reference sequence). V lost 1 base and J lost 7; bases outside the gene matches: 6.

The chain joins TRBV7-2 to TRBJ1-4; a weak D match, TRBD1 (5 bases). The CDR3 sequence is 14 residues long. Germline lookup yields CDR1 SGHTA and CDR2 FQGNSA. The V end lost 4 bases, the J end lost 3 bases, and 9 bases lay between the germline ends. Here the CDR3 DNA reads TGTGCCAGCAGCTACGACAGCTCTAATGAAAAACTGTTTTTT. Translating it yields CASSYDSSNEKLFF.

The chain links TRBV6-5 to TRBJ1-1; 7 bases align to TRBD1. After removal of 2 bases from V and 11 bases from J, the junction contained 8 bases not matched to a gene. This CDR3 contains 13 residues. The germline V gene encodes CDR1 MNHEY and CDR2 SVGAGI. In nucleotides, the CDR3 is TGTGCCAGCAGTTACAGGACAGGCCTCGAGGCTTTCTTT. Translated, it gives CASSYRTGLEAFF.

The chain carries TRBV4-2 and TRBJ2-2; 7 bases are shared with TRBD2. In germline, CDR1 is LGHNA, CDR2 YNFKEQ. CDR3 size: 17 residues. Unmatched junction bases numbered 10, after V lost 4 bases and J lost 2 bases. This CDR3 is CASSPTYGTTNTGELFF. In DNA, the CDR3 is TGTGCCAGCAGCCCGACCTACGGGACTACAAACACCGGGGAGCTGTTTTTT.

CDR3: CASRGRTQETQYF. In DNA, the CDR3 is TGTGCCAGCCGAGGACGGACACAAGAGACCCAGTACTTC. The chain couples TRBV3-1 (or the pseudogene TRBV3-2) to TRBJ2-5, with D possibly TRBD1 on 5 matching bases. Germline V gives CDR1 LGHDT, CDR2 YNNKEL (reference sequence). This CDR3 is built from 13 residues. V lost 8 bases and J 2 bases, leaving 12 bases between the germline ends.

The chain joins TRBV9 to TRBJ2-5; D perhaps matches TRBD1 (5 bases). CDR3 size: 15 residues. Deletions cut 0 bases from V and 4 bases from J, with 13 bases between. Germline V gives CDR1 SGDLS, CDR2 YYNGEE. The CDR3 DNA is TGTGCCAGCAGCGTAGGGGTGGGGCTACCAGAGACCCAGTACTTC. Translating it yields CASSVGVGLPETQYF. Using reference TRBV9 and TRBJ2-5 for the parts outside the CDR3, the full variable domain is DSGVTQTPKHLITATGQRVTLRCSPRSGDLSVYWYQQSLDQGLQFLIQYYNGEERAKGNILERFSAQQFPDLHSELNLSSLELGDSALYFCASSVGVGLPETQYFGPGTRLLVL.